A selection of T cell receptor beta chains follows, all from one sample in a study of CD8 T cells in ankylosing spondylitis. TCRdb re-analysed the 5' RACE reads in MiXCR, keeping a single row per CDR3 protein. The table records approximately 350,000 distinct CDR3 sequences, over 12% of them present only once. Sequencing was carried out using blood, either unsorted or a sorted T cell fraction (not recorded which). The receptors derive from a male donor with ankylosing spondylitis or in good health (not recorded which). Each CDR3 is given with its conserved first and last residue. Each record gives: V gene, D gene, clone size, J gene, CDR3 protein, CDR3 DNA. D genes are given only for firm matches. Only some rows state a clone size, as once, few, many or a class for expanded clones.

v_gene: TRBV27; d_gene: -; abundance: -; j_gene: TRBJ1-5; CDR3aa: CASTSVRNQPQHF; CDR3nt: TGTGCCAGCACATCGGTCCGGAATCAGCCCCAGCATTTT
v_gene: TRBV7-8; d_gene: -; abundance: -; j_gene: TRBJ2-6; CDR3aa: CASSLGPSGANVLTF; CDR3nt: TGTGCCAGCAGCTTAGGGCCTTCTGGGGCCAACGTCCTGACTTTC
v_gene: TRBV12-3/TRBV12-4; d_gene: -; abundance: few; j_gene: TRBJ2-3; CDR3aa: CASSIGVPDTQYF; CDR3nt: TGTGCCAGCAGTATCGGGGTTCCAGATACGCAGTATTTT
v_gene: TRBV4-1; d_gene: -; abundance: -; j_gene: TRBJ2-7; CDR3aa: CASSQETGPPYF; CDR3nt: TGCGCCAGCAGCCAAGAAACCGGGCCCCCCTACTTC
v_gene: TRBV5-1; d_gene: TRBD1; abundance: -; j_gene: TRBJ1-2; CDR3aa: CASSLTGGNGYGYTF; CDR3nt: TGCGCCAGCAGCTTGACAGGGGGCAATGGCTATGGCTACACCTTC
v_gene: TRBV20-1; d_gene: -; abundance: -; j_gene: TRBJ2-1; CDR3aa: CSARDPFYNEQFF; CDR3nt: TGCAGTGCTAGAGACCCTTTTTACAATGAGCAGTTCTTC
v_gene: TRBV29-1; d_gene: -; abundance: -; j_gene: TRBJ1-2; CDR3aa: CSVEAGRGTYGYTF; CDR3nt: TGCAGCGTTGAAGCCGGTCGGGGTACCTATGGCTACACCTTC
v_gene: TRBV12-5; d_gene: TRBD1; abundance: few; j_gene: TRBJ1-3; CDR3aa: CASASPAGTGRENTIYF; CDR3nt: TGTGCTAGTGCCTCCCCCGCCGGGACAGGGAGGGAAAACACCATATATTTT
v_gene: TRBV12-3/TRBV12-4; d_gene: -; abundance: few; j_gene: TRBJ1-5; CDR3aa: CASSFGVHQPQHF; CDR3nt: TGTGCCAGCAGTTTTGGGGTGCACCAGCCCCAGCATTTT
v_gene: TRBV5-1; d_gene: TRBD2; abundance: few; j_gene: TRBJ2-1; CDR3aa: CASSFPFGRANNEQFF; CDR3nt: TGCGCCAGCAGCTTTCCCTTCGGGAGGGCAAACAATGAGCAGTTCTTC
v_gene: TRBV29-1; d_gene: -; abundance: -; j_gene: TRBJ1-1; CDR3aa: CSVDKGGNTEAFF; CDR3nt: TGCAGCGTTGATAAGGGGGGGAACACTGAAGCTTTCTTT
v_gene: TRBV6-2/TRBV6-3; d_gene: -; abundance: many; j_gene: TRBJ2-7; CDR3aa: CASRNYFSDGYEQYF; CDR3nt: TGTGCCAGCAGAAATTACTTCTCGGACGGATACGAGCAGTACTTC
v_gene: TRBV7-9; d_gene: -; abundance: once; j_gene: TRBJ2-1; CDR3aa: CASGNENEQFF; CDR3nt: TGTGCCAGCGGCAACGAGAATGAGCAGTTCTTC
v_gene: TRBV20-1; d_gene: TRBD2; abundance: -; j_gene: TRBJ2-5; CDR3aa: CSAAGLAGGSLTQYF; CDR3nt: TGCAGTGCGGCAGGACTAGCGGGGGGAAGTTTGACCCAGTACTTC
v_gene: TRBV30; d_gene: -; abundance: few; j_gene: TRBJ1-1; CDR3aa: CAWRDPRRRAEAFF; CDR3nt: TGTGCCTGGAGAGACCCTAGACGTCGTGCTGAAGCTTTCTTT
v_gene: TRBV6-5; d_gene: TRBD2; abundance: few; j_gene: TRBJ2-5; CDR3aa: CASSLSTSGRKETQYF; CDR3nt: TGTGCCAGCAGTTTATCGACTAGCGGGAGGAAGGAGACCCAGTACTTC
v_gene: TRBV29-1; d_gene: TRBD1; abundance: -; j_gene: TRBJ2-2; CDR3aa: CSVAGGFDTGELFF; CDR3nt: TGCAGCGTAGCAGGGGGCTTCGACACCGGGGAGCTGTTTTTT
v_gene: TRBV5-5; d_gene: -; abundance: -; j_gene: TRBJ1-4; CDR3aa: CASSWGLRGNEKLFF; CDR3nt: TGTGCCAGCAGCTGGGGACTCCGGGGGAATGAAAAACTGTTTTTT
v_gene: TRBV20-1; d_gene: -; abundance: few; j_gene: TRBJ2-7; CDR3aa: CSAYKIGHEQYF; CDR3nt: TGCAGTGCTTATAAAATCGGTCACGAGCAGTACTTC
v_gene: TRBV5-6; d_gene: TRBD2; abundance: -; j_gene: TRBJ2-1; CDR3aa: CASSLTTMGRGGFNEQFF; CDR3nt: TGTGCCAGCAGCTTGACGACTATGGGGCGGGGAGGGTTCAATGAGCAGTTCTTC
v_gene: TRBV12-3/TRBV12-4; d_gene: -; abundance: few; j_gene: TRBJ1-6; CDR3aa: CASSGSSSNSPLHF; CDR3nt: TGTGCCAGCAGTGGAAGCTCCAGCAATTCACCCCTCCACTTT
v_gene: TRBV11-2; d_gene: -; abundance: -; j_gene: TRBJ2-7; CDR3aa: CASSPGTSRGEQYF; CDR3nt: TGTGCCAGCAGCCCCGGGACCTCCCGGGGCGAGCAGTACTTC
v_gene: TRBV18; d_gene: -; abundance: -; j_gene: TRBJ1-1; CDR3aa: CASSPWMLNGGNTEAFF; CDR3nt: TGTGCCAGCTCACCATGGATGTTGAATGGGGGGAACACTGAAGCTTTCTTT
v_gene: TRBV20-1; d_gene: TRBD2; abundance: -; j_gene: TRBJ2-1; CDR3aa: CSALGLAGAGDEQFF; CDR3nt: TGCAGTGCTCTCGGACTAGCGGGGGCTGGGGATGAGCAGTTCTTC
v_gene: TRBV7-2; d_gene: -; abundance: -; j_gene: TRBJ2-2; CDR3aa: CASSFDPSGELFF; CDR3nt: TGTGCCAGCAGCTTCGACCCTTCCGGGGAGCTGTTTTTT
v_gene: TRBV11-2; d_gene: TRBD2; abundance: few; j_gene: TRBJ2-3; CDR3aa: CASSRRLAGDTDTQYF; CDR3nt: TGTGCCAGCAGCAGACGACTAGCGGGGGACACAGATACGCAGTATTTT
v_gene: TRBV5-5; d_gene: -; abundance: few; j_gene: TRBJ2-7; CDR3aa: CASSFVTGSSYEQYF; CDR3nt: TGTGCCAGCAGCTTTGTAACGGGAAGCTCCTACGAGCAGTACTTC
v_gene: TRBV7-9; d_gene: -; abundance: -; j_gene: TRBJ1-1; CDR3aa: CASSLSEKEAFF; CDR3nt: TGTGCCAGCAGCTTATCGGAGAAGGAAGCTTTCTTT
v_gene: TRBV12-3/TRBV12-4; d_gene: -; abundance: few; j_gene: TRBJ2-5; CDR3aa: CASSPRRPEGGGTQYF; CDR3nt: TGTGCCAGCAGCCCCCGGCGCCCGGAGGGAGGTGGGACCCAGTACTTC
v_gene: TRBV5-1; d_gene: -; abundance: few; j_gene: TRBJ2-7; CDR3aa: CASSLGGKRDSEQYF; CDR3nt: TGCGCCAGCAGCTTGGGCGGCAAAAGGGATAGCGAGCAGTACTTC
v_gene: TRBV27; d_gene: TRBD1; abundance: -; j_gene: TRBJ1-2; CDR3aa: CASRKTGDYGYTF; CDR3nt: TGTGCCAGCAGAAAGACAGGGGACTATGGCTACACCTTC
v_gene: TRBV10-3; d_gene: TRBD1; abundance: few; j_gene: TRBJ1-2; CDR3aa: CAISESKGATGGYTF; CDR3nt: TGTGCCATCAGTGAGTCGAAGGGGGCAACGGGAGGCTACACCTTC
v_gene: TRBV6-1; d_gene: -; abundance: few; j_gene: TRBJ1-2; CDR3aa: CASSFWGAHF; CDR3nt: TGTGCCAGCAGTTTTTGGGGGGCCCACTTC
v_gene: TRBV28; d_gene: TRBD1; abundance: few; j_gene: TRBJ1-2; CDR3aa: CASSQTRTGSYGYTF; CDR3nt: TGTGCCAGCAGCCAAACCCGGACAGGCTCTTATGGCTACACCTTC
v_gene: TRBV14; d_gene: -; abundance: few; j_gene: TRBJ2-3; CDR3aa: CASSLGGWADTQYF; CDR3nt: TGTGCCAGCAGCCTGGGGGGCTGGGCAGATACGCAGTATTTT
v_gene: TRBV10-2; d_gene: -; abundance: once; j_gene: TRBJ2-5; CDR3aa: CASRRPDAQETQYF; CDR3nt: TGCGCCAGCCGACGACCCGACGCCCAAGAGACCCAGTACTTC
v_gene: TRBV20-1; d_gene: -; abundance: few; j_gene: TRBJ1-6; CDR3aa: CSARDQGTISPLHF; CDR3nt: TGCAGTGCTAGAGATCAGGGGACAATTTCACCCCTCCACTTT
v_gene: TRBV24-1; d_gene: TRBD1; abundance: -; j_gene: TRBJ1-1; CDR3aa: CATSDRDSTEAFF; CDR3nt: TGTGCCACCAGTGACCGGGACAGCACTGAAGCTTTCTTT
v_gene: TRBV3-1; d_gene: -; abundance: few; j_gene: TRBJ2-2; CDR3aa: CASSPRRLLATGELFF; CDR3nt: TGTGCCAGCAGCCCCCGACGGCTCTTGGCCACCGGGGAGCTGTTTTTT
v_gene: TRBV12-3/TRBV12-4; d_gene: TRBD2; abundance: -; j_gene: TRBJ2-2; CDR3aa: CAFSPGLAGPANTGELFF; CDR3nt: TGTGCCTTCAGTCCAGGACTAGCGGGCCCCGCGAACACCGGGGAGCTGTTTTTT
v_gene: TRBV21-1; d_gene: -; abundance: -; j_gene: TRBJ2-7; CDR3aa: CASSKSRQGSYEQYF; CDR3nt: TGTGCCAGCAGCAAATCAAGACAGGGGTCCTACGAGCAGTACTTC
v_gene: TRBV15; d_gene: -; abundance: -; j_gene: TRBJ2-7; CDR3aa: CATSREYLSSYEQYF; CDR3nt: TGTGCCACCAGCAGAGAATACTTGAGCTCCTACGAGCAGTACTTC
v_gene: TRBV5-5; d_gene: -; abundance: -; j_gene: TRBJ2-7; CDR3aa: CASSSGFPPEQYF; CDR3nt: TGTGCCAGCAGCTCCGGTTTTCCGCCCGAGCAGTACTTC
v_gene: TRBV7-2; d_gene: -; abundance: -; j_gene: TRBJ1-1; CDR3aa: CASSPGGSRSTEAFF; CDR3nt: TGTGCCAGCAGCCCTGGGGGGAGCCGGAGCACTGAAGCTTTCTTT
v_gene: TRBV3-1; d_gene: TRBD2; abundance: many; j_gene: TRBJ2-5; CDR3aa: CASSQGLAGGQETQYF; CDR3nt: TGTGCCAGCAGCCAAGGGTTAGCGGGGGGCCAAGAGACCCAGTACTTC
v_gene: TRBV12-3/TRBV12-4; d_gene: -; abundance: many; j_gene: TRBJ1-6; CDR3aa: CASSPTWDALHF; CDR3nt: TGTGCCAGCAGCCCTACGTGGGACGCCCTCCACTTT
v_gene: TRBV6-1; d_gene: TRBD2; abundance: few; j_gene: TRBJ2-3; CDR3aa: CASSSSGSGDTQYF; CDR3nt: TGTGCCAGCAGCAGTAGCGGGAGTGGGGATACGCAGTATTTT
v_gene: TRBV5-1; d_gene: -; abundance: -; j_gene: TRBJ2-2; CDR3aa: CASRLPQGSGELFF; CDR3nt: TGCGCCAGCCGCCTCCCGCAGGGGTCCGGGGAGCTGTTTTTT
v_gene: TRBV12-3/TRBV12-4; d_gene: -; abundance: -; j_gene: TRBJ2-1; CDR3aa: CASSSLGGYNEQFF; CDR3nt: TGTGCCAGCAGTTCCCTAGGGGGGTACAATGAGCAGTTCTTC
v_gene: TRBV12-3/TRBV12-4; d_gene: TRBD1; abundance: -; j_gene: TRBJ1-2; CDR3aa: CASSRGQGNYGYTF; CDR3nt: TGTGCCAGCAGTAGGGGACAGGGAAACTATGGCTACACCTTC
v_gene: TRBV5-1; d_gene: TRBD1; abundance: few; j_gene: TRBJ1-4; CDR3aa: CASSSTGGNEKLFF; CDR3nt: TGCGCCAGCAGTTCCACAGGGGGGAATGAAAAACTGTTTTTT
v_gene: TRBV20-1; d_gene: -; abundance: many; j_gene: TRBJ1-1; CDR3aa: CSARDPRTENTEAFF; CDR3nt: TGCAGTGCTAGAGATCCCCGGACCGAGAACACTGAAGCTTTCTTT
v_gene: TRBV5-1; d_gene: TRBD2; abundance: -; j_gene: TRBJ2-7; CDR3aa: CASTPGLADSPYEQYF; CDR3nt: TGCGCCAGCACCCCGGGACTAGCGGATTCTCCCTACGAGCAGTACTTC
v_gene: TRBV4-1; d_gene: TRBD1; abundance: many; j_gene: TRBJ1-1; CDR3aa: CASSPLFGQGGTEAFF; CDR3nt: TGCGCCAGCAGCCCCCTATTCGGACAGGGTGGCACTGAAGCTTTCTTT
v_gene: TRBV12-3/TRBV12-4; d_gene: -; abundance: -; j_gene: TRBJ1-5; CDR3aa: CASRYRDGNQPQHF; CDR3nt: TGTGCCAGCCGCTACAGGGACGGAAATCAGCCCCAGCATTTT
v_gene: TRBV7-9; d_gene: -; abundance: -; j_gene: TRBJ2-2; CDR3aa: CASSLDGVSTGELFF; CDR3nt: TGTGCCAGCAGCTTAGATGGTGTTTCCACCGGGGAGCTGTTTTTT
v_gene: TRBV12-5; d_gene: -; abundance: few; j_gene: TRBJ2-1; CDR3aa: CASGLSHEQFF; CDR3nt: TGTGCTAGTGGTTTGAGCCATGAGCAGTTCTTC
v_gene: TRBV12-3/TRBV12-4; d_gene: -; abundance: many; j_gene: TRBJ2-7; CDR3aa: CASRGSLYEQYF; CDR3nt: TGTGCCAGCCGGGGCAGCCTCTACGAGCAGTACTTC